The count of the clone carrying this TCR beta chain is one. Sequenced by immunoSEQ multiplex PCR; TCRdb stores in-frame clones only, minus some. This sample has around 55,000 clones, with 90% to 95% found just once. The V and J ends lost 1 base and 0 bases respectively, with 18 bases between them. The CDR3 runs to 18 residues. In germline, CDR1 is SGHTA, CDR2 FQGNSA. The data derive from a study of T cell changes during pregnancy in multiple sclerosis. The genes are TRBV7-2 and TRBJ1-1; D ambiguous. The clonotype was recovered from a female donor with multiple sclerosis, enrolled in a pregnancy study. Sequenced here: CD8+ T cells from peripheral blood mononuclear cells, sampled in the second trimester of pregnancy. CDR3 coding DNA: TGTGCCAGCAGCTTAGAGCCCAGGTCAGCCTTGTTGAACACTGAAGCTTTCTTT. This sequence encodes CASSLEPRSALLNTEAFF.